What follows are 24 T cell receptor beta chains derived from one specimen sequenced in a study of T cell responses to AZD1222 COVID-19 vaccine. This table comes from immunoSEQ multiplex PCR, and its TCRdb copy is limited to in-frame clones, with some not included. The table records approximately 180,000 clones, approximately 90% of them present only once. Sequenced material: peripheral blood, taken 28 days after the second dose of the MenACWY control vaccine. Receptor source: an adult who received the MenACWY meningococcal vaccine as a control.

CDR3 loop: CASTSGRNSPLHF. The CDR3 DNA reads TGTGCCAGCACCTCAGGGCGGAATTCACCCCTCCACTTT. This chain connects TRBV5-4 to TRBJ1-6; tentative D call: TRBD1 (5 bases). CDR1 and CDR2 from the germline V gene are SGHNT and YYREEE (reference sequence). This CDR3 is 13 amino acids long. The ends were cut back, 6 bases at V and 7 bases at J, with 11 bases in the middle.

This chain links TRBV12-3 or TRBV12-4 with TRBJ2-7; 9 nucleotides align to TRBD2. J was trimmed by 2 bases and V by 6 bases; bases with no gene match: 2. The CDR3 sequence is 13 residues long. This CDR3 is CASRRGRAYEQYF. The CDR3 nucleotides read TGTGCCAGCAGGCGCGGGAGGGCCTACGAGCAGTACTTC.

Details on this clone: This CDR3 is also generated by other DNA sequences in the sample. The V call is TRBV5-1, the J call TRBJ1-4, with 9 bases fitting TRBD1. The CDR3 runs 14 residues. V trimming: 2 bases; J trimming: 5 bases; junction bases outside the gene matches: 1. CDR1 is SGHRS, CDR2 YFSETQ, per germline. The CDR3 spells CASSFGQGNEKLFF. CDR3 in DNA: TGCGCCAGCAGCTTCGGACAGGGGAATGAAAAACTGTTTTTT. The full variable domain, rest sourced from reference TRBV5-1 and TRBJ1-4, is KAGVTQTPRYLIKTRGQQVTLSCSPISGHRSVSWYQQTPGQGLQFLFEYFSETQRNKGNFPGRFSGRQFSNSRSEMNVSTLELGDSALYLCASSFGQGNEKLFFGSGTQLSVL.

The rearrangement joins TRBV3-1 (or the pseudogene TRBV3-2) to TRBJ2-2; D unresolved. Deletions cut 3 bases from V and 1 base from J, with 3 bases between. The CDR3 length is 13 residues. Germline assignment: CDR1 LGHDT and CDR2 YNNKEL (reference sequence). In DNA form, the CDR3 reads TGTGCCAGCAGCCATTTGAACACCGGGGAGCTGTTTTTT. Protein product: CASSHLNTGELFF.

V is TRBV19 and J is TRBJ2-2; maybe TRBD2 (7 bases). The CDR3 contains 15 residues. The V end lost 4 bases, the J end lost 4 bases, and 13 bases lay between the germline ends. Germline V gene sequence: CDR1 LNHDA, CDR2 SQIVND (reference sequence). The CDR3 nucleotides are TGTGCCAGTAGTAAGGGGGAGGGCATCACCGGGGAGCTGTTTTTT. It specifies CASSKGEGITGELFF.

V usage is TRBV10-3 and J usage is TRBJ2-7; weak D call: TRBD2 (5 bases). The CDR3 is 12 amino acids. V was trimmed by 3 bases and J by 7 bases, leaving 10 bases between them. Germline V gives CDR1 ENHRY, CDR2 SYGVKD. The CDR3 DNA reads TGTGCCATCAGTGATACGGGATGGGAGCAGTACTTC. This translates into CAISDTGWEQYF.

The V call is TRBV12-3 or TRBV12-4, the J call TRBJ1-5; no reliable D call. Trimming removed 3 bases from V and 3 bases from J, with 6 bases in between. The CDR3 length is 13 residues. CDR3 nucleotide sequence: TGTGCCAGCAGTTTGCAGGACAATCAGCCCCAGCATTTT. Translation: CASSLQDNQPQHF.

The chain links TRBV6-2 or TRBV6-3 to TRBJ2-3, with D hard to call. Germline CDR1 reads MNHEY; CDR2 reads SVGEGT. The ends were cut back, 5 bases at V and 1 base at J, with 7 bases in the middle. The length of the CDR3 is 13 residues. Here the CDR3 reads CASSPERTDTQYF. CDR3 nucleotides: TGTGCCAGCAGTCCGGAACGCACAGATACGCAGTATTTT.

This chain uses TRBV19 with TRBJ1-1; D is perhaps TRBD1 (6 bases). This CDR3 comprises 12 residues. Germline loops: CDR1 LNHDA, CDR2 SQIVND (reference sequence). Trimming left V 5 bases short and J 11 bases short, with 15 bases between. The CDR3 sequence is CASSVTGREAFF. For the CDR3, the DNA is TGTGCCAGTAGTGTTACAGGGAGGGAGGCTTTCTTT.

V usage is TRBV13 and J usage is TRBJ2-2; D uncertain. Trimming took off 5 bases at V and 0 bases at J, with 13 bases between the two ends. CDR1 PRHDT and CDR2 FYEKMQ come from the germline V gene (reference sequence). CDR3 length equals 16 residues. The CDR3: CASSPVGPSNTGELFF. CDR3 DNA: TGTGCCAGCAGCCCGGTAGGACCCTCGAACACCGGGGAGCTGTTTTTT. The variable domain in full, completed from reference TRBV13 and TRBJ2-2, reads AAGVIQSPRHLIKEKRETATLKCYPIPRHDTVYWYQQGPGQDPQFLISFYEKMQSDKGSIPDRFSAQQFSDYHSELNMSSLELGDSALYFCASSPVGPSNTGELFFGEGSRLTVL.

The chain carries TRBV10-3 and TRBJ2-3; 11 bases agree with TRBD1. The CDR3 runs to 16 residues. The V gene's germline CDR1 is ENHRY and CDR2 SYGVKD. V lost 6 bases to trimming and J lost 4 bases; unmatched junction nucleotides: 9. CDR3 sequence: CAISPRGDRGSDTQYF. CDR3 nucleotide sequence: TGTGCCATCAGCCCGAGAGGGGACAGGGGGTCAGATACGCAGTATTTT.

The V gene is TRBV4-3, the J gene TRBJ1-3; D remains ambiguous. The CDR3 is 14 residues long. Germline V gene sequence: CDR1 LGHNA, CDR2 YSLEER. Trimming took off 0 bases at V and 5 bases at J, with 8 bases between the two ends. DNA of the CDR3: TGCGCCAGCAGCCAAGATTTGGGGAGAAACACCATATATTTT. This gives the protein CASSQDLGRNTIYF.

In its sample, this clone was seen once. This chain connects TRBV6-2 or TRBV6-3 to TRBJ1-4; no reliable D call. Germline loops: CDR1 MNHEY, CDR2 SVGEGT. The CDR3 extends over 15 amino acids. V shed 0 bases and J shed 5 bases, with 10 bases lying between them. The CDR3 here is CASSYSNPGNEKLFF. The DNA for the CDR3 is TGTGCCAGCAGTTACTCGAATCCTGGGAATGAAAAACTGTTTTTT.

The chain combines TRBV6-5 with TRBJ2-3; D is unclear. Germline V gene sequence: CDR1 MNHEY, CDR2 SVGAGI. V lost 5 bases and J lost 6, with 6 bases in between. The CDR3 totals 11 residues. For the CDR3, the DNA is TGTGCCAGCAGTATCGTGGATACGCAGTATTTT. Its translation: CASSIVDTQYF.

J is TRBJ2-5 and V is TRBV28; weak D call: TRBD2 (5 bases). The CDR3 runs 17 residues. CDR1 and CDR2 (germline): MDHEN, SYDVKM. V was pared by 4 bases and J by 7 bases, with 25 bases between. CDR3 DNA: TGTGCCAGCAGTTCAGGAGCGGAAGGCGACGAGGGCGGGACCCAGTACTTC. Its translation: CASSSGAEGDEGGTQYF.

This sequence joins TRBV4-3 and TRBJ1-1; D is undetermined. This CDR3 region has 14 residues. With 1 base removed from V and 5 bases from J, the gap between germline ends came to 11 bases. Germline V gene lookup returns CDR1 LGHNA and CDR2 YSLEER. As DNA, the CDR3 is TGCGCCAGCAGCCAAGTTCTGGTGGGAACTGAAGCTTTCTTT. Amino acid sequence: CASSQVLVGTEAFF.

On this clone itself: Compared with germline, one end of the junction differs, possibly owing to a read error. The V gene is TRBV27, the J gene TRBJ2-7; 8 bases match TRBD2. Germline V gene data show CDR1 as MNHEY and CDR2 as SMNVEV (reference sequence). The CDR3 loop spans 14 amino acids. DNA for the CDR3: TGTGCCAGCAGTTTCGCGGGAGGCTCCCACGAGCAGTACTTC. As protein: CASSFAGGSHEQYF.

This chain joins TRBV7-9 and TRBJ2-7; D possibly corresponds to TRBD2 (5 bases). There are 14 residues in the CDR3. The V and J ends lost 4 bases and 6 bases respectively, with 16 bases between them. From germline, CDR1 is SEHNR and CDR2 FQNEAQ (reference sequence). The CDR3 protein is CASSSILRLTEQYF. CDR3 coding DNA: TGTGCCAGCAGCTCCATTCTAAGACTAACCGAGCAGTACTTC.

The chain combines TRBV6-5 with TRBJ1-3; perhaps TRBD1 as D (5 bases). This CDR3 spans 13 amino acids. Between the trimmed V and J ends, which lost 9 bases and 4 bases, there was a span of 13 bases. CDR1 and CDR2 (germline): MNHEY, SVGAGI. CDR3 in DNA: TGTGCCAGTCGACCGGGGGTGGGAAACACCATATATTTT. Amino acid sequence: CASRPGVGNTIYF.

The chain employs TRBV21-1 and TRBJ1-1. TRBV21-1 is labeled a pseudogene. The CDR3 extends over 19 amino acids. CDR3 coding DNA: TGTGCCAGCAGCAAAGTCCCACCTAAGGGCGTGGAGTGGAACACTGAAGCTTTCTTT. This sequence encodes CASSKVPPKGVEWNTEAFF.

V is TRBV2 and J is TRBJ1-5, with 7 positions matching TRBD1. Germline V gene lookup returns CDR1 SNHLY and CDR2 FYNNEI. V trimming: 4 bases; J trimming: 3 bases; junction bases outside the gene matches: 6. This CDR3 is 15 amino acids long. CDR3 nucleotide sequence: TGTGCCAGCAGTGTTCAGGGACAGAACAATCAGCCCCAGCATTTT. This gives the protein CASSVQGQNNQPQHF.

The genes are TRBV28 and TRBJ1-2; D remains ambiguous. CDR1 is MDHEN, CDR2 SYDVKM, per germline. Trimming removed 2 bases at V and 6 bases at J, with 13 bases between. CDR3 length: 14 amino acids. CDR3 nucleotides: TGTGCCAGCAGTTTACGGACGGCAGAGCATGGCTACACCTTC. It is translated as CASSLRTAEHGYTF.

This chain links TRBV18 with TRBJ1-1; maybe TRBD1 (5 bases). Deletions cut 9 bases from V and 2 bases from J, with 13 bases between. Germline CDR1 reads KGHSH; CDR2 reads LQKENI. The CDR3 spans 13 residues. The CDR3 spells CASSQGQNTEAFF. The CDR3 DNA sequence: TGTGCCAGTTCGCAGGGTCAAAACACTGAAGCTTTCTTT.

This sequence joins TRBV7-9 and TRBJ1-2; D is possibly TRBD1 (5 bases). V was clipped by 4 bases and J by 5 bases, with 14 bases between them. The CDR3 runs 14 residues. Germline-derived CDR1 and CDR2 are SEHNR and FQNEAQ (reference sequence). The CDR3 coding sequence is TGTGCCAGCAGCTGGTCCGGGACGGGTTATGGCTACACCTTC. It yields the protein CASSWSGTGYGYTF.